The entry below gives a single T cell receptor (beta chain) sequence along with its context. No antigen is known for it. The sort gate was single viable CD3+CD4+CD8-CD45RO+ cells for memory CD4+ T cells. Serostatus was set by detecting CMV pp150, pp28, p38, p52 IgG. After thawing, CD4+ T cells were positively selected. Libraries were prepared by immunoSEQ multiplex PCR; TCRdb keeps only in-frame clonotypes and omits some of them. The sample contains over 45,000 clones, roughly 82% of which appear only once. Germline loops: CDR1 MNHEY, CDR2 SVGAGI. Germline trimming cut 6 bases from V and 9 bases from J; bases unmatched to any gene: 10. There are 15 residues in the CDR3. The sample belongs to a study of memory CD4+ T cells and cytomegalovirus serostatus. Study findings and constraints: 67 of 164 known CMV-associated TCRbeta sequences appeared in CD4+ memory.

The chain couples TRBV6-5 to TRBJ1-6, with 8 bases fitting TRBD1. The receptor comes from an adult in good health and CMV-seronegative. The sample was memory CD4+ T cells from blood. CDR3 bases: TGTGCCAGCAGCCCCAATCAACAGGGGGTTTCACCCCTCCACTTT. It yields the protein CASSPNQQGVSPLHF.